These 24 T cell receptor beta chains originate from one sample sequenced in a study of T-cell memory formation after mild COVID-19. TCRdb re-called the 5' RACE reads with MiXCR, one entry per CDR3 protein. The top ten clones hold roughly 14% of a sample with roughly 350,000 distinct CDR3 sequences, around 27% of them seen once. The specimen was PBMCs or a T cell subset sorted from them (not recorded which). All receptors derive from an adult woman who had mild COVID-19 (a few samples of this study predate the infection). Cell type and time point are not known.

The J gene is TRBJ1-6, the V gene TRBV30, with TRBD1 identical over 9 bases. The CDR3 is made up of 13 amino acids. Germline trimming cut 8 bases from V and 9 bases from J; bases unmatched to any gene: 8. Germline V gene data show CDR1 as GTSNPN and CDR2 as SVGIG (reference sequence). In DNA form, the CDR3 reads TGTGCCAGAGCAGGACAGGGGTTTTCACCCCTCCACTTT. Amino acid sequence: CARAGQGFSPLHF.

The table lists this clonotype with a few counts. The rearrangement uses TRBV6-2 or TRBV6-3 and TRBJ2-5, with 8 bases lining up with TRBD1. Germline CDR1 reads MNHEY; CDR2 reads SVGEGT. The CDR3 runs to 13 residues. V gave up 4 bases and J gave up 5 bases; unmatched junction bases: 3. CDR3 in amino acids: CASSLTGAETQYF. In nucleotides, the CDR3 is TGTGCCAGCAGTTTGACAGGGGCGGAGACCCAGTACTTC.

The chain has TRBV20-1 and TRBJ2-1; TRBD1 or TRBD2 may be the D gene (5 bases each). V lost 6 bases and J 7 bases, leaving 22 bases between the germline ends. CDR3 length: 15 amino acids. Per germline, CDR1 DFQATT and CDR2 SNEGSKA (reference sequence). CDR3 sequence (DNA): TGCAGTGCCAGACTAAGGGACCGAAGGTCTAATGAGCAGTTCTTC. Its translation: CSARLRDRRSNEQFF.

The chain is built from TRBV6-2 or TRBV6-3 and TRBJ1-1; TRBD1 matches 9 bases. The CDR3 sequence is 14 residues long. Germline V CDR1 and CDR2: MNHEY, SVGEGT. V shed 6 bases, J shed 1 base, and the junction held 3 bases outside the gene matches. In nucleotides, the CDR3 is TGTGCCAGCAGGGGACAGGGAAGGAACACTGAAGCTTTCTTT. Its translation: CASRGQGRNTEAFF.

In its sample, this clonotype was seen once. This chain joins TRBV20-1 and TRBJ2-2; 8 nucleotides match TRBD2. The germline CDR1 and CDR2 sequences are DFQATT and SNEGSKA (reference sequence). CDR3 size: 16 residues. The trim removed 3 bases at V and 4 bases at J, leaving 10 bases unmatched. The CDR3 nucleotides read TGCAGTGCTAGGGGGAGCGGGAGAATCGGCACCGGGGAGCTGTTTTTT. Encoded protein: CSARGSGRIGTGELFF.

This chain uses TRBV27 with TRBJ2-7; 10 nucleotides agree with TRBD1. The CDR3 has 16 amino acids. The junction had 6 bases not matched to a gene; V was cut back by 3 bases and J by 1 base. Germline loops: CDR1 MNHEY, CDR2 SMNVEV (reference sequence). The CDR3 protein is CASSFSGQGYSYEQYF. The CDR3 DNA follows: TGTGCCAGCAGTTTTTCGGGACAGGGGTATTCCTACGAGCAGTACTTC.

This clonotype was seen more than once but under ten times. The chain uses TRBV7-6 and TRBJ2-3; TRBD1 is a possible D gene (6 bases). This CDR3 has 15 amino acids. V dropped 0 bases and J dropped 4 bases, with 11 bases sitting between them. Germline CDR1 is SGHVS and CDR2 is FNYEAQ. CDR3 sequence (DNA): TGTGCCAGCAGCTTAGCCGGACAGTTCGCAGATACGCAGTATTTT. Its translation: CASSLAGQFADTQYF.

This clonotype showed up just a few times. CDR3 region: CASSSRTGGGYEQYF. CDR3 nucleotide sequence: TGTGCCAGCAGCTCTAGGACGGGGGGAGGGTACGAGCAGTACTTC. The V call is TRBV7-2, the J call TRBJ2-7; TRBD2 matches 7 bases. The CDR3 extends over 15 amino acids. The trim removed 4 bases at V and 4 bases at J, leaving 10 bases unmatched. CDR1 and CDR2 from the germline V gene are SGHTA and FQGNSA.

Comment on this clonotype: Relative to the germline gene, one junction end is altered; a read error may explain this. J is TRBJ2-7 and V is TRBV5-1; D is undetermined. CDR3 size: 12 residues. CDR1 and CDR2 from the germline V gene are SGHRS and YFSETQ. CDR3 amino acids: CASSSPSSEQYF. CDR3 DNA: TGCGCCAGCAGCTCCCCTTCCTCCGAGCAGTACTTC.

This clonotype was seen a few times. The rearrangement links TRBV10-3 to TRBJ1-5; 7 nucleotides line up with TRBD1. Germline V CDR1 and CDR2: ENHRY, SYGVKD. V lost 6 bases and J lost 3; bases outside the gene matches: 11. CDR3 length: 16 residues. DNA for the CDR3: TGTGCCATCAGCGACGACAGGGCGAGTGACAATCAGCCCCAGCATTTT. Amino acid sequence: CAISDDRASDNQPQHF.

This rearrangement joins TRBV2 to TRBJ2-7; TRBD2 agrees at 10 bases. Germline loops: CDR1 SNHLY, CDR2 FYNNEI. The CDR3 has 16 amino acids. V shed 2 bases, J shed 4 bases, and the junction held 8 bases outside the gene matches. Written as DNA, the CDR3 is TGTGCCAGCAGTGAAAACCCAACTAGCGGGATGTACGAGCAGTACTTC. It yields the protein CASSENPTSGMYEQYF.

This clonotype has a count of ten or more. The rearrangement links TRBV5-1 to TRBJ1-1; weak D call: TRBD1 (5 bases). The germline CDR1 and CDR2 sequences are SGHRS and YFSETQ. The CDR3 covers 14 residues. The V and J ends lost 4 bases and 3 bases respectively, with 13 bases between them. CDR3 sequence reads: CASSGRRGDTEAFF. The CDR3 DNA sequence: TGCGCCAGCAGCGGTCGGAGGGGCGACACTGAAGCTTTCTTT.

The chain combines TRBV10-3 with TRBJ1-5, with TRBD1 matching 9 bases. This CDR3 is 16 amino acids long. V lost 5 bases and J lost 2; bases outside the gene matches: 7. The V gene's germline CDR1 is ENHRY and CDR2 SYGVKD. The CDR3 DNA is TGTGCCATCAGTAGGGGACAGGGTGTGGGCAATCAGCCCCAGCATTTT. Translated, it gives CAISRGQGVGNQPQHF.

This clonotype was picked up a small number of times. J is TRBJ1-5 and V is TRBV15; D not certain. V lost 2 bases and J 2 bases, leaving 10 bases between the germline ends. This CDR3 is built from 15 residues. Germline values: CDR1 LNHNV, CDR2 YYDKDF (reference sequence). The CDR3 here is CATSRSRVGNQPQHF. The CDR3 region has the DNA TGTGCCACCAGCAGATCTCGGGTGGGCAATCAGCCCCAGCATTTT.

This clonotype has just a few counts. The CDR3 spells CSARNPNTGELFF. For the CDR3, the DNA is TGCAGTGCTAGGAATCCGAACACCGGGGAGCTGTTTTTT. V usage is TRBV20-1 and J usage is TRBJ2-2, with D uncertain. V was shortened by 3 bases and J by 0 bases, with 5 bases between the two germline ends. The germline V gene encodes CDR1 DFQATT and CDR2 SNEGSKA (reference sequence). The CDR3 covers 13 residues.

The chain links TRBV4-1 to TRBJ1-2; 7 bases fit TRBD1. The junction had 3 bases not matched to a gene; V was cut back by 2 bases and J by 3 bases. This CDR3 spans 14 amino acids. Germline-derived CDR1 and CDR2 are MGHRA and YSYEKL. The CDR3 DNA reads as TGCGCCAGCAGCCAACTCAGGGGGGACTATGGCTACACCTTC. It yields the protein CASSQLRGDYGYTF.

The chain links TRBV20-1 to TRBJ1-5, with unresolved D. V lost 4 bases and J 5 bases, leaving 18 bases between the germline ends. Germline V lookup: CDR1 DFQATT, CDR2 SNEGSKA (reference sequence). There are 15 residues in the CDR3. The CDR3 region has the DNA TGCAGTGCTATATTGGGCGCTACCCTTGATCAGCCCCAGCATTTT. Translation: CSAILGATLDQPQHF.

This sequence joins TRBV5-6 and TRBJ2-7, with D perhaps TRBD1 (5 bases). The V end lost 4 bases, the J end lost 6 bases, and 14 bases lay between the germline ends. This CDR3 region has 13 residues. The germline V gene has CDR1 SGHDT and CDR2 YYEEEE. In DNA form, the CDR3 reads TGTGCCAGCAGCCTAAACCAGGGTTCCGAGCAGTACTTC. It specifies CASSLNQGSEQYF.

Many counts were recorded for this clonotype. The chain couples TRBV10-2 to TRBJ2-7, with TRBD1 matching 7 bases. J was trimmed by 0 bases and V by 7 bases; bases with no gene match: 3. The CDR3 sequence is 13 residues long. Germline V CDR1 and CDR2: WSHSY, SAAADI. The CDR3 reads CASMTGHSYEQYF. The CDR3 nucleotides read TGCGCCAGCATGACAGGGCACTCCTACGAGCAGTACTTC.

This sequence joins TRBV7-9 and TRBJ1-2; D unresolved. Trimming removed 3 bases at V and 1 base at J, with 9 bases between. Per the germline V gene, CDR1 is SEHNR and CDR2 is FQNEAQ (reference sequence). This CDR3 region has 14 residues. The CDR3 reads CASSFGEDNYGYTF. In nucleotides, the CDR3 is TGTGCCAGCAGCTTTGGAGAGGATAACTATGGCTACACCTTC. The variable domain in full, completed from reference TRBV7-9 and TRBJ1-2, reads DTGVSQNPRHKITKRGQNVTFRCDPISEHNRLYWYRQTLGQGPEFLTYFQNEAQLEKSRLLSDRFSAERPKGSFSTLEIQRTEQGDSAMYLCASSFGEDNYGYTFGSGTRLTVV.

This clonotype has only a few counts. The V call is TRBV7-2, the J call TRBJ2-7; unclear D gene. There are 13 residues in the CDR3. The germline V gene has CDR1 SGHTA and CDR2 FQGNSA. V lost 5 bases to trimming and J lost 0 bases, with 8 bases between them. The CDR3 DNA sequence: TGTGCCAGCAGCCGGGCCTACTCCTACGAGCAGTACTTC. As protein: CASSRAYSYEQYF.

This clonotype was seen a few times. This chain uses TRBV6-5 with TRBJ2-7, with TRBD1 matching over 8 bases. The length of the CDR3 is 14 residues. Germline values: CDR1 MNHEY, CDR2 SVGAGI. Losses at the gene ends were 2 bases for V and 3 bases for J; bases not matched to a gene: 3. The CDR3 nucleotides read TGTGCCAGCAGTTACCTCGGACAGGGCTACGAGCAGTACTTC. It encodes CASSYLGQGYEQYF.

This clonotype was recorded many times. This chain joins TRBV7-8 and TRBJ1-6; 7 bases align to TRBD1. Germline assignment: CDR1 SGHVS and CDR2 FQNEAQ. The V segment lost 5 bases and the J segment 0 bases; nucleotides outside the gene matches: 10. This CDR3 comprises 18 residues. The CDR3 region is CASSVTGILNSYNSPLHF. In DNA, the CDR3 is TGTGCCAGCAGCGTGACAGGGATCCTCAACTCCTATAATTCACCCCTCCACTTT.

The chain recombines TRBV12-3 or TRBV12-4 with TRBJ2-5; unclear D gene. The CDR3 sequence is 13 residues long. Trimming pared 2 bases from V and 3 bases from J, leaving 7 bases between. The CDR3 DNA reads as TGTGCCAGCAGTTTAAACGGAAAAGAGACCCAGTACTTC. Its protein is CASSLNGKETQYF.